Below, one T cell receptor beta chain is given with its context. The CDR3 has 15 residues. Germline-derived CDR1 and CDR2 are SGHNT and YENEEA. Trimming removed 5 bases from V and 5 bases from J; junction bases left unmatched: 8. TCRdb's table, derived via immunoSEQ multiplex PCR, lists solely in-frame clones and lacks some. The table shows about 62,000 clones, with about nine tenths occurring only once. This sample stems from a study of T cell changes during pregnancy in multiple sclerosis. This receptor was obtained from a female donor with multiple sclerosis, enrolled in a pregnancy study. The J gene is TRBJ2-1, the V gene TRBV11-3, with 8 positions matching TRBD2. The source material was peripheral blood, sampled in the first trimester of pregnancy. The CDR3 loop reads CASSRGTSRHNEQFF. CDR3 coding DNA: TGTGCCAGCAGCCGCGGGACTAGTAGGCACAATGAGCAGTTCTTC.